Below are 9 T cell receptor beta chains sequenced from a single sample in a study of blood T cell repertoires in COVID-19. Generated by immunoSEQ multiplex PCR, the TCRdb table keeps only in-frame clones and is missing some. The sample shows around 65,000 clones, about 81% of them seen only once. The sample taken for sequencing was peripheral blood. The source of these receptors is an elderly man with acute or convalescent COVID-19.

CDR3 region: CASSQAFNGGSGYTF. DNA of the CDR3: TGTGCCAGCAGCCAAGCATTCAATGGGGGGAGCGGCTACACCTTC. This chain uses TRBV4-2 with TRBJ1-2, with a possible D match to TRBD1 (5 bases). Trimming pared 1 base from V and 8 bases from J, leaving 17 bases between. Germline values: CDR1 LGHNA, CDR2 YNFKEQ. The CDR3 runs to 15 residues.

The rearrangement uses TRBV19 and TRBJ1-5; no firm D call. This CDR3 is 14 amino acids long. The V and J ends lost 3 bases and 11 bases respectively, with 17 bases between them. Per the germline V gene, CDR1 is LNHDA and CDR2 is SQIVND (reference sequence). The CDR3 coding sequence is TGTGCCAGTAGTATCGTCGTGCCCTTAGTGGCCCAGCATTTT. Translated: CASSIVVPLVAQHF.

This clone turned up a few times. CDR3 DNA: TGTGCCAGCTGGGGGACAGTAAACACTGAAGCTTTCTTT. Its translation is CASWGTVNTEAFF. This sequence joins TRBV28 and TRBJ1-1; 7 nucleotides agree with TRBD1. The CDR3 totals 13 residues. V lost 8 bases, J lost 2 bases, and 5 bases stayed unmatched. Germline CDR1 and CDR2: MDHEN and SYDVKM.

V gene TRBV2 combines with J gene TRBJ2-1; possibly TRBD1 for D (6 bases). Germline V CDR1 and CDR2: SNHLY, FYNNEI. The germline V and J ends were trimmed by 3 bases and 8 bases, with 8 bases remaining between them. CDR3 length equals 12 residues. The CDR3 reads CASSEQGYEQFF. In nucleotides, the CDR3 is TGTGCCAGCAGTGAGCAGGGGTATGAGCAGTTCTTC.

This clone was counted ten times or more. The rearrangement uses TRBV11-2 and TRBJ1-1; 10 bases agree with TRBD1. CDR3 size: 13 residues. Losses at the gene ends were 1 base for V and 12 bases for J; bases not matched to a gene: 5. Germline V CDR1 and CDR2: SGHAT, FQNNGV. The CDR3 sequence: CASSLAPGQGTFF. The CDR3 DNA is TGTGCCAGCAGCTTAGCCCCGGGACAGGGGACTTTCTTT.

This clone was counted a few times. This chain joins TRBV11-1 and TRBJ2-3; TRBD2 matches at 8 bases. The CDR3 consists of 14 residues. The germline gives CDR1 SGHAT, CDR2 FQDESV (reference sequence). Trimming took 2 bases from V and 8 from J; bases not matched to a gene: 6. The CDR3 spells CASSLWTLAGTQYF. DNA for the CDR3: TGTGCCAGCAGCTTATGGACCCTAGCGGGTACGCAGTATTTT.

The chain carries TRBV7-8 and TRBJ1-2; a weak D match, TRBD1 (6 bases). Per germline, CDR1 SGHVS and CDR2 FQNEAQ. The ends were cut back, 3 bases at V and 13 bases at J, with 21 bases in the middle. CDR3 length: 14 amino acids. For the CDR3, the DNA is TGTGCCAGCAGCTTCTCCCGGGACACCCGAGAGTTCACCTTC. This codes for CASSFSRDTREFTF.

The chain combines TRBV9 with TRBJ2-2; TRBD2 might be the D (5 bases). The CDR3 totals 15 residues. Germline values: CDR1 SGDLS, CDR2 YYNGEE. Between the trimmed V and J ends, which lost 0 bases and 4 bases, there was a span of 10 bases. The CDR3 is CASSVVDYTTGELFF. CDR3 nucleotide sequence: TGTGCCAGCAGCGTAGTCGACTACACCACCGGGGAGCTGTTTTTT.

The genes are TRBV5-1 and TRBJ2-5; D gene unclear. The germline CDR1 and CDR2 sequences are SGHRS and YFSETQ. The V end lost 3 bases, the J end lost 4 bases, and 13 bases lay between the germline ends. The CDR3 is made up of 14 amino acids. CDR3: CASSSGVLGETQYF. CDR3 coding DNA: TGCGCCAGCAGCTCCGGAGTATTGGGAGAGACCCAGTACTTC.